A single sample is the source of the 15 T cell receptor beta chains below, sequenced in a study of T cell responses to AZD1222 COVID-19 vaccine. The protocol was immunoSEQ multiplex PCR, while the TCRdb copy is restricted to in-frame clones and leaves out a portion. The sample contains around 140,000 clones, about 92% of which appear only once. The source was peripheral blood, collected 28 days after the second AZD1222 dose. All receptors derive from an adult who received the AZD1222 COVID-19 vaccine.

This chain links TRBV18 with TRBJ2-7, with a weak D call TRBD2 (7 bases). The V gene lost 6 bases and the J gene lost 6 bases, with 9 bases spanning the gap. CDR1 KGHSH and CDR2 LQKENI come from the germline V gene. CDR3 length equals 11 residues. The CDR3 region is CASSRGAEQYF. The CDR3 DNA is TGTGCCAGCTCCCGGGGGGCCGAGCAGTACTTC.

V usage is TRBV6-2 or TRBV6-3 and J usage is TRBJ2-7; TRBD2 might be the D (6 bases). In germline, CDR1 is MNHEY, CDR2 SVGEGT. CDR3 length: 17 amino acids. V shed 6 bases and J shed 2 bases, with 23 bases lying between them. The CDR3 protein is CASSRPAAGSGTYEQYF. In DNA form, the CDR3 reads TGTGCCAGCAGCCGCCCCGCTGCGGGATCGGGGACCTACGAGCAGTACTTC.

The chain carries TRBV3-1 (or the pseudogene TRBV3-2) and TRBJ1-2, with D perhaps TRBD1 (6 bases). The germline V gene encodes CDR1 LGHDT and CDR2 YNNKEL (reference sequence). The ends were cut back, 4 bases at V and 8 bases at J, with 14 bases in the middle. This CDR3 spans 13 amino acids. CDR3 sequence reads: CASSPPRQAGYTF. The CDR3 nucleotides read TGTGCCAGCAGCCCCCCACGACAGGCCGGCTACACCTTC.

The rearrangement uses TRBV9 and TRBJ1-6; D is perhaps TRBD1 (6 bases). The V end was cut by 2 bases, the J end by 6 bases, with 15 bases between. The CDR3 sequence is 16 residues long. Germline values: CDR1 SGDLS, CDR2 YYNGEE. The chain's CDR3 is CASSVTGSSTNSPLHF. CDR3 DNA sequence: TGTGCCAGCAGCGTCACAGGGTCTAGTACTAATTCACCCCTCCACTTT. The whole variable domain, filled in from reference TRBV9 and TRBJ1-6, reads DSGVTQTPKHLITATGQRVTLRCSPRSGDLSVYWYQQSLDQGLQFLIQYYNGEERAKGNILERFSAQQFPDLHSELNLSSLELGDSALYFCASSVTGSSTNSPLHFGNGTRLTVT.

CDR3 DNA: TGTGCCAGCAGCTTAACGTTGGGACTACCCAATGAGCAGTTCTTC. Protein product: CASSLTLGLPNEQFF. V and J are TRBV7-3 and TRBJ2-1; 7 bases are a match to TRBD2. The CDR3 totals 15 residues. In germline, CDR1 is SGHTA, CDR2 FQGTGA. V lost 0 bases to trimming and J lost 6 bases; unmatched junction nucleotides: 5.

The gene calls are TRBV20-1 and TRBJ2-7; D is unclear. CDR3 length: 11 residues. V was pared by 0 bases and J by 5 bases, with 5 bases between. Germline V gene data show CDR1 as DFQATT and CDR2 as SNEGSKA (reference sequence). CDR3 sequence reads: CSARDQNEQYF. DNA of the CDR3: TGCAGTGCTAGAGATCAAAACGAGCAGTACTTC.

The chain uses TRBV2 and TRBJ2-7; 7 positions agree with TRBD2. Losses at the gene ends were 6 bases for V and 3 bases for J; bases not matched to a gene: 5. Germline V gene sequence: CDR1 SNHLY, CDR2 FYNNEI. This CDR3 comprises 13 residues. The CDR3 reads CASSVRDYYEQYF. The CDR3 DNA reads TGTGCCAGCAGCGTCCGGGACTACTACGAGCAGTACTTC.

The chain links TRBV27 to TRBJ1-6; D unclear. Germline CDR1 MNHEY, CDR2 SMNVEV (reference sequence). There are 14 residues in the CDR3. V gave up 2 bases and J gave up 4 bases, with 6 bases separating them. CDR3 region: CASSLRFYNSPLHF. The DNA for the CDR3 is TGTGCCAGCAGTTTAAGGTTTTATAATTCACCCCTCCACTTT.

The V and J genes are TRBV28 and TRBJ2-7, with D perhaps matching TRBD1 or TRBD2 (5 bases each). Germline-derived CDR1 and CDR2 are MDHEN and SYDVKM. V was trimmed by 5 bases and J by 5 bases, leaving 13 bases between them. This CDR3 contains 13 residues. DNA for the CDR3: TGTGCCAGCAGTGGGGGTCCTATCCACGAGCAGTACTTC. It is translated as CASSGGPIHEQYF.

J is TRBJ1-1 and V is TRBV28; D remains unclear. The V gene lost 5 bases and the J gene lost 7 bases, with 11 bases spanning the gap. Germline V gene sequence: CDR1 MDHEN, CDR2 SYDVKM. The CDR3 totals 12 residues. The chain's CDR3 is CASSLTGIEAFF. The DNA for the CDR3 is TGTGCCAGCAGTCTCACGGGGATTGAAGCTTTCTTT.

J is TRBJ1-2 and V is TRBV15; D is uncertain. CDR3 length equals 15 residues. CDR1 is LNHNV, CDR2 YYDKDF, per germline (reference sequence). Trimming left V 1 base short and J 8 bases short, with 17 bases between. The CDR3 DNA is TGTGCCACCAGCAGAGTCGGGGTGTCTGTCAGGGGCTACACCTTC. It yields the protein CATSRVGVSVRGYTF.

V is TRBV6-2 or TRBV6-3 and J is TRBJ2-5, with 8 positions matching TRBD1. Per the germline V gene, CDR1 is MNHEY and CDR2 is SVGEGT. The CDR3 extends over 15 amino acids. After removal of 4 bases from V and 5 bases from J, the junction contained 9 bases not matched to a gene. The CDR3 reads CASSSGQGDVETQYF. For the CDR3, the DNA is TGTGCCAGCAGTTCTGGACAGGGTGATGTCGAGACCCAGTACTTC.

This sequence joins TRBV19 and TRBJ1-1; perhaps TRBD1 as D (5 bases). V lost 5 bases and J lost 2, with 15 bases in between. Germline CDR1 is LNHDA and CDR2 is SQIVND (reference sequence). The CDR3 is made up of 15 amino acids. CDR3 bases: TGTGCCAGTAGTTTTCCAGGGCGCGCCAACACTGAAGCTTTCTTT. The encoded protein is CASSFPGRANTEAFF.

The chain is built from TRBV28 and TRBJ1-1, with TRBD1 as a possible D gene (6 bases). The CDR3 length is 13 residues. Germline V CDR1 and CDR2: MDHEN, SYDVKM. V was trimmed by 5 bases and J by 8 bases, leaving 15 bases between them. This chain's CDR3 is CASSLHRVNEAFF. CDR3 in DNA: TGTGCCAGCAGTCTACACAGGGTCAACGAAGCTTTCTTT.

This clone has a handful of counts. This chain joins TRBV30 and TRBJ1-2, with D uncertain. The CDR3 runs 13 residues. Germline assignment: CDR1 GTSNPN and CDR2 SVGIG (reference sequence). Trimming pared 5 bases from V and 2 bases from J, leaving 12 bases between. The CDR3 sequence is CAWRTEANYGYTF. CDR3 DNA: TGTGCCTGGCGGACTGAAGCCAACTATGGCTACACCTTC.